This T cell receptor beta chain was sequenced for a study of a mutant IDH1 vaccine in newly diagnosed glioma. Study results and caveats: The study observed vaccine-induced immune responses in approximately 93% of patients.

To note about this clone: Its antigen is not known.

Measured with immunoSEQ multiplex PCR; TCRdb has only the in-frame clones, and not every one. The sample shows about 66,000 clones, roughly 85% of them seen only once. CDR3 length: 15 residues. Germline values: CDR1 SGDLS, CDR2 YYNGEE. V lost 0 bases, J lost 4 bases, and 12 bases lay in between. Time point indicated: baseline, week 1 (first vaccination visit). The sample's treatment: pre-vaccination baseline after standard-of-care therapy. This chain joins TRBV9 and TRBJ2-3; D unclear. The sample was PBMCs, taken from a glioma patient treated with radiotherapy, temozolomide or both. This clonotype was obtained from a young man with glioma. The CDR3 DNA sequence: TGTGCCAGCAGCGTAGTCGGTGGTTCCCCAGATACGCAGTATTTT. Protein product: CASSVVGGSPDTQYF. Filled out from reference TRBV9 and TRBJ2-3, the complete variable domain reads DSGVTQTPKHLITATGQRVTLRCSPRSGDLSVYWYQQSLDQGLQFLIQYYNGEERAKGNILERFSAQQFPDLHSELNLSSLELGDSALYFCASSVVGGSPDTQYFGPGTRLTVL.